This T cell receptor beta chain was documented in a study of blood T cell repertoires in COVID-19. Study at large: PBMCs, B-cell-depleted T cells, or T cells were the source of the cDNA or gDNA that made up the material.

Germline lookup yields CDR1 LNHNV and CDR2 YYDKDF (reference sequence). This CDR3 comprises 15 residues. The junction had 0 bases not matched to a gene; V was cut back by 3 bases and J by 0 bases. TCRdb's copy holds only in-frame clones and misses some; the assay was immunoSEQ multiplex PCR. The sample has about 280,000 clones, 86% seen once; the top ten hold 2% to 2.5%. Remarks on this clone: Within the sample, other DNA sequences also encode this same CDR3.

The source of this sequence is a woman between 25 and 40 years old who had recovered from COVID-19. The specimen sequenced was peripheral blood. This chain uses TRBV15 with TRBJ2-3, with 10 nucleotides matching TRBD2. For the CDR3, the DNA is TGTGCCACCAGCAGGACTAGCGGGAGCACAGATACGCAGTATTTT. Translating gives CATSRTSGSTDTQYF. The complete variable domain, with remaining parts taken from reference TRBV15 and TRBJ2-3, reads DAMVIQNPRYQVTQFGKPVTLSCSQTLNHNVMYWYQQKSSQAPKLLFHYYDKDFNNEADTPDNFQSRRPNTSFCFLDIRSPGLGDTAMYLCATSRTSGSTDTQYFGPGTRLTVL.